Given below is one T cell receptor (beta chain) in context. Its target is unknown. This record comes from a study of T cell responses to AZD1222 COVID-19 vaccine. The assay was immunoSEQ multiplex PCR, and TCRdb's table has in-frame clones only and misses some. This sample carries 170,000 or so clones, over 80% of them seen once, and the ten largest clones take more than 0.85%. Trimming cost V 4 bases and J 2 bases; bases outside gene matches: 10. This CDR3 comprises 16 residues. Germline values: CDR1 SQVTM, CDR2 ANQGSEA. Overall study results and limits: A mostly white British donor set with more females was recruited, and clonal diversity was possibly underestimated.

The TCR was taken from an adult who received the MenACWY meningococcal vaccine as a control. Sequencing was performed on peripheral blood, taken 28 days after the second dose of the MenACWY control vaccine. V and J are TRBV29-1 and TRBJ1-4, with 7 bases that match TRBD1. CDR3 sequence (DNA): TGCAGCGTTGGGGCGCACAGGGGCGGCACTAATGAAAAACTGTTTTTT. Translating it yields CSVGAHRGGTNEKLFF.